The 28 T cell receptor beta chains below all came from one sample that was sequenced in a study of blood T cell repertoires in COVID-19. Produced via immunoSEQ multiplex PCR; TCRdb's table is partial and in-frame only. The table records just over 350,000 clones, about 86% of them present only once. The material sequenced was peripheral blood. Receptor source: a woman aged 55-70 years with COVID-19, enrolled during active disease.

This chain uses TRBV5-1 with TRBJ1-1; tentative D call: TRBD1 (5 bases). Trimming shortened V by 0 bases and J by 3 bases, and 9 bases separated the two germline ends. Germline V CDR1 and CDR2: SGHRS, YFSETQ. The CDR3 has 14 amino acids. CDR3 DNA sequence: TGCGCCAGCAGCTTGGAGGGGCGGTACACTGAAGCTTTCTTT. Translation gives CASSLEGRYTEAFF.

The chain combines TRBV11-3 with TRBJ2-2, with 12 nucleotides matching TRBD2. The V gene's germline CDR1 is SGHNT and CDR2 YENEEA. The CDR3 runs 18 residues. Trimming at V came to 4 bases and at J to 3 bases, leaving 9 bases not matched to a gene. The CDR3 sequence: CASSSNLLAGGHTGELFF. The CDR3, as DNA: TGTGCCAGCAGCTCTAACCTCCTAGCGGGGGGGCACACCGGGGAGCTGTTTTTT.

CDR3 DNA: TGTGCCAGTAGTCCGGGGGGACTAGCGAGCGAGCAGTACTTC. It specifies CASSPGGLASEQYF. This chain joins TRBV19 and TRBJ2-7, with 10 bases identical to TRBD2. CDR1 and CDR2 from the germline V gene are LNHDA and SQIVND (reference sequence). The CDR3 contains 14 residues. Losses at the gene ends were 5 bases for V and 6 bases for J; bases not matched to a gene: 7.

This CDR3 is CASSLDRLYTEAFF. Written as DNA, the CDR3 is TGTGCCAGCAGCCTGGACAGACTCTACACTGAAGCTTTCTTT. V and J are TRBV16 and TRBJ1-1, with D possibly matching TRBD1 (6 bases). CDR1 is KGHSY and CDR2 is FQNENV in the germline V gene. The V end was cut by 4 bases, the J end by 3 bases, with 12 bases between. The CDR3 is made up of 14 amino acids.

The rearrangement uses TRBV27 and TRBJ2-3; D possibly corresponds to TRBD2 (6 bases). This CDR3 spans 15 amino acids. Germline assignment: CDR1 MNHEY and CDR2 SMNVEV (reference sequence). V was pared by 0 bases and J by 5 bases, with 12 bases between. The DNA for the CDR3 is TGTGCCAGCAGTTTATCCCCGGGGGTCGGAGATACGCAGTATTTT. Translation gives CASSLSPGVGDTQYF.

This sequence joins TRBV11-2 and TRBJ2-3; TRBD1 is a possible D gene (5 bases). CDR3 length: 15 amino acids. Trimming cost V 2 bases and J 5 bases, with 14 bases left between them. CDR1 and CDR2 from the germline V gene are SGHAT and FQNNGV. The CDR3, as DNA: TGTGCCAGCAGCTTAAGGGGCGCCCTAGGAGATACGCAGTATTTT. Protein: CASSLRGALGDTQYF.

The chain has TRBV6-5 and TRBJ2-1; 8 bases are shared with TRBD2. J was trimmed by 7 bases and V by 5 bases; bases with no gene match: 10. The germline CDR1 and CDR2 sequences are MNHEY and SVGAGI. This CDR3 has 15 residues. CDR3 coding DNA: TGTGCCAGCAGTCTCATAGCGGGGAAACTAAATGAGCAGTTCTTC. Amino acid sequence: CASSLIAGKLNEQFF.

This rearrangement joins TRBV6-5 to TRBJ1-2; weak D call: TRBD1 (6 bases). Trimming removed 8 bases from V and 0 bases from J, with 10 bases in between. The CDR3 contains 13 residues. Germline assignment: CDR1 MNHEY and CDR2 SVGAGI. CDR3 protein: CASRRDTNYGYTF. The DNA for the CDR3 is TGTGCCAGCCGCCGGGACACTAACTATGGCTACACCTTC.

The gene calls are TRBV11-2 and TRBJ2-1; TRBD2 aligns across 7 bases. J lost 6 bases, V lost 5 bases, and 7 bases had no gene match. This CDR3 region has 14 residues. Germline V gene sequence: CDR1 SGHAT, CDR2 FQNNGV. CDR3 sequence (DNA): TGTGCCAGCAGCCCGGGGGGACTTAGCAATGAGCAGTTCTTC. Residues: CASSPGGLSNEQFF.

This clone was seen a single time. The gene calls are TRBV3-1 (or the pseudogene TRBV3-2) and TRBJ2-2; TRBD1 is a possible D gene (8 bases). CDR1 is LGHDT and CDR2 is YNNKEL in the germline V gene (reference sequence). CDR3 length equals 16 residues. V dropped 3 bases and J dropped 3 bases, with 14 bases sitting between them. CDR3 in DNA: TGTGCCAGCAGCCATTTACAGGGGGGGGACACCGGGGAGCTGTTTTTT. Encoded protein: CASSHLQGGDTGELFF.

The gene calls are TRBV3-1 (or the pseudogene TRBV3-2) and TRBJ2-3, with 9 bases lining up with TRBD2. The V gene end was trimmed by 11 bases and the J gene end by 4 bases; junction bases not matched to a gene: 4. This CDR3 contains 12 residues. The germline CDR1 and CDR2 sequences are LGHDT and YNNKEL (reference sequence). The CDR3 DNA follows: TGTGCCTGCGGGGGGGCCCCAGATACGCAGTATTTT. It yields the protein CACGGAPDTQYF.

The chain combines TRBV6-5 with TRBJ1-2, with a tentative D call TRBD1 (6 bases). CDR3 length equals 14 residues. The V gene lost 6 bases and the J gene lost 0 bases, with 11 bases spanning the gap. Germline assignment: CDR1 MNHEY and CDR2 SVGAGI. CDR3 sequence: CASSDRMANYGYTF. The CDR3, as DNA: TGTGCCAGCAGCGACAGGATGGCTAACTATGGCTACACCTTC.

Only one count was recorded for this clone. This specimen includes other DNA sequences encoding the same CDR3. The CDR3 DNA sequence: TGTGCCAGTATCGCGGGTAACACTGAAGCTTTCTTT. This sequence encodes CASIAGNTEAFF. This chain connects TRBV19 to TRBJ1-1; no definite D call. The CDR3 spans 12 residues. Germline V lookup: CDR1 LNHDA, CDR2 SQIVND (reference sequence). The V and J ends lost 7 bases and 2 bases respectively, with 8 bases between them.

The genes are TRBV7-9 and TRBJ2-1, with a weak D call TRBD2 (7 bases). Trimming cost V 2 bases and J 7 bases, with 15 bases left between them. Germline CDR1 SEHNR, CDR2 FQNEAQ (reference sequence). This CDR3 region has 15 residues. The CDR3 DNA reads as TGTGCCAGCAGCTTAAGGGGGACTACGGGGAATGAGCAGTTCTTC. This codes for CASSLRGTTGNEQFF.

The gene calls are TRBV6-2 or TRBV6-3 and TRBJ2-1, with a tentative D call TRBD1 (6 bases). CDR1 and CDR2 (germline): MNHEY, SVGEGT. This CDR3 comprises 13 residues. V was shortened by 4 bases and J by 4 bases, with 8 bases between the two germline ends. This CDR3 is CASSSTGYNEQFF. In DNA form, the CDR3 reads TGTGCCAGCAGTTCGACAGGTTACAATGAGCAGTTCTTC.

V gene TRBV6-6 combines with J gene TRBJ1-1, with D uncertain. CDR1 is MNHNY, CDR2 SVGAGI, per germline (reference sequence). V lost 5 bases and J 6 bases, leaving 22 bases between the germline ends. CDR3 length: 16 amino acids. The CDR3 spells CASSPGTTSRRAEAFF. The CDR3 nucleotides read TGTGCCAGCAGTCCCGGCACCACAAGCCGGAGGGCTGAAGCTTTCTTT.

This clone was seen more than once but under ten times. The chain carries TRBV19 and TRBJ1-1; maybe TRBD1 (6 bases). Germline CDR1 reads LNHDA; CDR2 reads SQIVND (reference sequence). This CDR3 has 13 residues. V was pared by 6 bases and J by 6 bases, with 14 bases between. The CDR3, as DNA: TGTGCCAGTAGGGAACAGGGAAGGGCTGAAGCTTTCTTT. The encoded protein is CASREQGRAEAFF.

This rearrangement joins TRBV29-1 to TRBJ2-3, with 9 positions matching TRBD1. V dropped 2 bases and J dropped 8; count of bases not matched to a gene: 11. This CDR3 region has 15 residues. The V gene's germline CDR1 is SQVTM and CDR2 ANQGSEA. The CDR3 nucleotides read TGCAGCGTTGAAAAGGTACAGGGGGCATTCGGTACGCAGTATTTT. It encodes CSVEKVQGAFGTQYF.

The chain carries TRBV29-1 and TRBJ1-2, with TRBD1 matching 7 bases. Trimming cost V 2 bases and J 2 bases; bases outside gene matches: 11. The CDR3 loop spans 16 amino acids. Germline loops: CDR1 SQVTM, CDR2 ANQGSEA. The CDR3 protein is CSVETDRRALNYGYTF. For the CDR3, the DNA is TGCAGCGTTGAAACGGACAGGCGGGCCCTCAACTATGGCTACACCTTC.

The chain combines TRBV28 with TRBJ1-6; 7 nucleotides line up with TRBD1. Germline CDR1 and CDR2: MDHEN and SYDVKM. The V segment lost 5 bases and the J segment 4 bases; nucleotides outside the gene matches: 5. The CDR3 spans 15 residues. CDR3 bases: TGTGCCAGCAGTGCAGGGACAGTATATAATTCACCCCTCCACTTT. Its protein is CASSAGTVYNSPLHF.

This chain joins TRBV19 and TRBJ1-2, with D possibly being TRBD1 (6 bases). The CDR3 covers 14 residues. V was shortened by 6 bases and J by 3 bases, with 14 bases between the two germline ends. The V gene's germline CDR1 is LNHDA and CDR2 SQIVND (reference sequence). CDR3 protein: CASRGTWWDYGYTF. The CDR3 nucleotides are TGTGCCAGTAGGGGGACATGGTGGGACTATGGCTACACCTTC.

The chain couples TRBV9 to TRBJ2-3; 7 nucleotides agree with TRBD2. CDR3 length equals 14 residues. The V and J ends lost 0 bases and 5 bases, in that order; junction bases with no gene match: 3. Germline V gene data show CDR1 as SGDLS and CDR2 as YYNGEE. The CDR3 region has the DNA TGTGCCAGCAGCGTAGAATTAGCGGGAGATACGCAGTATTTT. It specifies CASSVELAGDTQYF.

The chain has TRBV9 and TRBJ2-3, with TRBD2 identical over 9 bases. Germline V gene lookup returns CDR1 SGDLS and CDR2 YYNGEE. The CDR3 is 15 residues long. The V segment lost 4 bases and the J segment 1 base; nucleotides outside the gene matches: 4. The CDR3 nucleotides are TGTGCCAGCAGCTTCAGACTAGCGGGCACAGATACGCAGTATTTT. This gives the protein CASSFRLAGTDTQYF.

The chain joins TRBV30 to TRBJ1-4; D is undetermined. Germline values: CDR1 GTSNPN, CDR2 SVGIG (reference sequence). The CDR3 extends over 13 amino acids. V was shortened by 2 bases and J by 5 bases, with 9 bases between the two germline ends. CDR3: CAWSLAVNEKLFF. The DNA of the CDR3 is TGTGCCTGGAGTCTGGCGGTAAATGAAAAACTGTTTTTT. Complete variable domain (other parts from reference TRBV30 and TRBJ1-4): SQTIHQWPATLVQPVGSPLSLECTVEGTSNPNLYWYRQAAGRGLQLLFYSVGIGQISSEVPQNLSASRPQDRQFILSSKKLLLSDSGFYLCAWSLAVNEKLFFGSGTQLSVL.

This chain joins TRBV18 and TRBJ1-3, with a weak D call TRBD1 (6 bases). Germline V CDR1 and CDR2: KGHSH, LQKENI. The V and J ends lost 3 bases and 2 bases respectively, with 14 bases between them. The CDR3 covers 16 residues. The CDR3 sequence is CASSPEGEWTGNTIYF. The CDR3 DNA sequence: TGTGCCAGCTCACCCGAGGGGGAATGGACTGGAAACACCATATATTTT.

The chain links TRBV5-8 to TRBJ1-2; TRBD1 matches at 8 bases. Germline V gene sequence: CDR1 SGHTS, CDR2 YDEGEE. This CDR3 contains 14 residues. The V and J ends lost 4 bases and 6 bases, in that order; junction bases with no gene match: 8. CDR3 loop: CASSPGQGAHGYTF. In DNA, the CDR3 is TGTGCCAGCAGCCCTGGACAGGGAGCTCATGGCTACACCTTC.

This rearrangement joins TRBV5-4 to TRBJ2-4; 13 bases match TRBD2. Germline assignment: CDR1 SGHNT and CDR2 YYREEE (reference sequence). The CDR3 is made up of 16 amino acids. After removal of 3 bases from V and 3 bases from J, the junction contained 3 bases not matched to a gene. CDR3 nucleotide sequence: TGTGCCAGCAGCTCAGGACTAGCGGGGGTCAAAAACATTCAGTACTTC. Its protein product is CASSSGLAGVKNIQYF.

V is TRBV19 and J is TRBJ2-4, with TRBD2 as a possible D gene (6 bases). This CDR3 has 14 amino acids. Looked up from germline, CDR1 is LNHDA and CDR2 is SQIVND (reference sequence). Trimming stripped 5 bases from V and 5 bases from J, with 13 bases between. The DNA for the CDR3 is TGTGCCAGTAGTCTTGCAGGAGGGCAAAACATTCAGTACTTC. Its protein is CASSLAGGQNIQYF.